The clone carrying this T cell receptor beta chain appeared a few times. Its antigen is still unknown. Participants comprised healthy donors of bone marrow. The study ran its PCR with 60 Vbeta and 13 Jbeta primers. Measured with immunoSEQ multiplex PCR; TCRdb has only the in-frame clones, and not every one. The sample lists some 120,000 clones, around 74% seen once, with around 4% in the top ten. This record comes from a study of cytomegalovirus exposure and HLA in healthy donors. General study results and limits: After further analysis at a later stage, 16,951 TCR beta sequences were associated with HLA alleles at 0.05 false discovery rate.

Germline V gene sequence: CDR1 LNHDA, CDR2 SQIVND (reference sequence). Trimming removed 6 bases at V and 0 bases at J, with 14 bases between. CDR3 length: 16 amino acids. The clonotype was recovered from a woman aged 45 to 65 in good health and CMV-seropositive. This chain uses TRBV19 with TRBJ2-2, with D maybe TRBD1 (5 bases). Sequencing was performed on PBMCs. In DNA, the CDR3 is TGTGCCAGTAGACACCTGGGGCGTGCGAACACCGGGGAGCTGTTTTTT. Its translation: CASRHLGRANTGELFF.